This entry describes one T cell receptor beta chain. Its antigen is as yet unknown. This entry belongs to a study of identical twins. Whole-study results and caveats: Twins shared out-of-frame alpha sequences with excess low generation probability. Its conclusions, products of cross-sectional statistical analysis, did not come from following the same donors.

CDR3 length: 19 amino acids. Trimming stripped 0 bases from V and 5 bases from J, with 26 bases between. The germline V gene has CDR1 MNHEY and CDR2 SVGEGT. A single record per CDR3 protein comes from TCRdb applying MiXCR to the 5' RACE reads. The table shows approximately 470,000 distinct CDR3 sequences, with approximately 14% occurring only once. These data also formed part of another study, on yellow fever vaccine responses in identical twins. From that second work: As reported, the vaccine T cell response of twins seemed partly convergent and partly personalized.

This TCR was sampled from a woman in her late teens or twenties in good health. This chain uses TRBV6-2 or TRBV6-3 with TRBJ2-7; TRBD2 might be the D (6 bases). The sequencing sample was made of CD4+ T cells sorted from blood. In DNA form, the CDR3 reads TGTGCCAGCAGTTACTCTTTTAATGCGGGAACCTACGGGATCGACGAGCAGTACTTC. Its protein product is CASSYSFNAGTYGIDEQYF.